Listed here are 24 T cell receptor beta chains from one sample, sequenced in a study of OX40 agonist ivuxolimab in advanced cancers. TCRdb's copy holds only in-frame clones and misses some; the assay was immunoSEQ multiplex PCR. This sample has about 80,000 clones, with roughly 90% found just once. The source was CD4+ or CD8+ T cells sorted from blood, collected in a trial of the OX40 agonist ivuxolimab. The origin of the receptors is an adult with an advanced solid tumor such as melanoma, head and neck, liver or kidney cancer.

This chain links TRBV6-7 with TRBJ2-5; 11 bases line up with TRBD2. TRBV6-7 is recorded as an ORF, its role being uncertain. There are 16 residues in the CDR3. The ends lost 8 bases at V and 4 bases at J; junction bases unmatched: 12. As DNA, the CDR3 is TGTGCCAGCGACGCCTGGCCTAGCGGGGGGCGAGAGACCCAGTACTTC. It is translated as CASDAWPSGGRETQYF.

This clone was counted a few times. At one boundary the junction diverges from the germline segment, which might be a read error. This chain links TRBV5-6 with TRBJ2-3; TRBD1 might be the D (6 bases). This CDR3 is 14 amino acids long. Per the germline V gene, CDR1 is SGHDT and CDR2 is YYEEEE. CDR3 loop: CASSLGALPGRVGF. The CDR3 nucleotides read TGTGCCAGCAGCCTGGGGGCTCTGCCAGGGCGAGTGGGTTTT.

The chain has TRBV4-2 and TRBJ2-5, with a possible D match to TRBD1 (5 bases). The germline V gene has CDR1 LGHNA and CDR2 YNFKEQ. Trimming pared 0 bases from V and 1 base from J, leaving 15 bases between. The CDR3 is 17 residues long. The CDR3 reads CASSQEAARVLQETQYF. The CDR3, as DNA: TGTGCCAGCAGCCAAGAGGCAGCCAGGGTCCTCCAAGAGACCCAGTACTTC.

The chain couples TRBV19 to TRBJ1-1; 9 nucleotides line up with TRBD1. Losses at the gene ends were 11 bases for V and 6 bases for J; bases not matched to a gene: 16. This CDR3 contains 15 residues. Germline V gene lookup returns CDR1 LNHDA and CDR2 SQIVND (reference sequence). CDR3 sequence (DNA): TGTGCCGCCTCCCCTCAAGGGACAGGGCCCTCTGAAGCTTTCTTT. Protein sequence: CAASPQGTGPSEAFF.

The chain is built from TRBV13 and TRBJ2-7; possible D gene TRBD2, 5 bases. CDR1 and CDR2 from the germline V gene are PRHDT and FYEKMQ (reference sequence). This CDR3 has 13 amino acids. V lost 3 bases, J lost 0 bases, and 6 bases lay in between. The CDR3 loop reads CASSFGNSYEQYF. The DNA for the CDR3 is TGTGCCAGCAGCTTCGGGAACTCCTACGAGCAGTACTTC. Drawing the rest from reference TRBV13 and TRBJ2-7, the complete variable domain is AAGVIQSPRHLIKEKRETATLKCYPIPRHDTVYWYQQGPGQDPQFLISFYEKMQSDKGSIPDRFSAQQFSDYHSELNMSSLELGDSALYFCASSFGNSYEQYFGPGTRLTVT.

DNA for the CDR3: TGTGCCAGCACTGTACTAGCGGGGGGACTTACTAGCACAGATACGCAGTATTTT. It is translated as CASTVLAGGLTSTDTQYF. This rearrangement joins TRBV27 to TRBJ2-3; TRBD2 matches 12 bases. The V and J ends lost 7 bases and 0 bases, in that order; junction bases with no gene match: 11. CDR1 is MNHEY, CDR2 SMNVEV, per germline (reference sequence). This CDR3 has 18 amino acids.

With regard to this clone: Other DNA sequences in the same sample also yield this CDR3. This chain's CDR3 is CAISESTEYQETQYF. The CDR3 nucleotides are TGTGCCATCAGTGAGTCGACAGAGTACCAAGAGACCCAGTACTTC. The V call is TRBV10-3, the J call TRBJ2-5; D may be TRBD1 (5 bases). The ends were cut back, 0 bases at V and 0 bases at J, with 8 bases in the middle. Germline-derived CDR1 and CDR2 are ENHRY and SYGVKD. The CDR3 covers 15 residues.

The chain combines TRBV18 with TRBJ1-6; 7 positions agree with TRBD1. Germline CDR1 reads KGHSH; CDR2 reads LQKENI. The CDR3 has 16 residues. V was pared by 3 bases and J by 8 bases, with 10 bases of the junction left unmatched. CDR3 sequence: CASSPSQQGMYSPLHF. Written as DNA, the CDR3 is TGTGCCAGCTCACCTTCCCAACAGGGGATGTATTCACCCCTCCACTTT.

The chain uses TRBV2 and TRBJ1-5; 9 positions match TRBD1. Trimming took 6 bases from V and 9 from J; bases not matched to a gene: 15. The CDR3 runs 16 residues. CDR1 and CDR2 (germline): SNHLY, FYNNEI. The CDR3 sequence is CASRTGGEGDQRPQHF. DNA of the CDR3: TGTGCCAGCAGGACAGGGGGGGAAGGGGACCAGCGGCCCCAGCATTTT.

The V and J genes are TRBV29-1 and TRBJ2-7; D gene ambiguous. Germline values: CDR1 SQVTM, CDR2 ANQGSEA. Trimming left V 0 bases short and J 7 bases short, with 7 bases between. CDR3 length: 11 residues. The CDR3 DNA follows: TGCAGCGTTGAAGACCGAGGAGAGCAGTACTTC. Residues: CSVEDRGEQYF.

Regarding this clone: At the DNA level, this CDR3 is encoded by other sequences in the same sample as well. The chain is built from TRBV9 and TRBJ1-5; D may be TRBD1 (5 bases). The CDR3 covers 14 residues. Germline V gene data show CDR1 as SGDLS and CDR2 as YYNGEE. Trimming removed 0 bases at V and 2 bases at J, with 6 bases between. The CDR3 nucleotides are TGTGCCAGCAGCGTAGGAGGGGGCAATCAGCCCCAGCATTTT. Amino acids: CASSVGGGNQPQHF.

The V call is TRBV7-6, the J call TRBJ2-1; D is undetermined. V dropped 1 base and J dropped 4 bases, with 5 bases sitting between them. The CDR3 contains 13 residues. In germline, CDR1 is SGHVS, CDR2 FNYEAQ. This chain's CDR3 is CASSLEEYNEQFF. The CDR3 nucleotides read TGTGCCAGCAGCTTAGAAGAGTACAATGAGCAGTTCTTC.

The chain has TRBV9 and TRBJ2-6; 9 bases line up with TRBD1. The V segment lost 4 bases and the J segment 2 bases; nucleotides outside the gene matches: 4. The CDR3 extends over 16 amino acids. Looked up from germline, CDR1 is SGDLS and CDR2 is YYNGEE. For the CDR3, the DNA is TGTGCCAGCAGCTCCACAGGGGGCGCTGGGGCCAACGTCCTGACTTTC. It is translated as CASSSTGGAGANVLTF.

The chain joins TRBV11-2 to TRBJ2-7; maybe TRBD1 (6 bases). Looked up from germline, CDR1 is SGHAT and CDR2 is FQNNGV. The V end lost 5 bases, the J end lost 5 bases, and 19 bases lay between the germline ends. The CDR3 length is 15 residues. CDR3 DNA: TGTGCCAGCAGCCCGATAGGGTGGGACACCGACGAGCAGTACTTC. Its translation: CASSPIGWDTDEQYF. Full variable domain (outside the CDR3, taken from reference TRBV11-2 and TRBJ2-7): EAGVAQSPRYKIIEKRQSVAFWCNPISGHATLYWYQQILGQGPKLLIQFQNNGVVDDSQLPKDRFSAERLKGVDSTLKIQPAKLEDSAVYLCASSPIGWDTDEQYFGPGTRLTVT.

V usage is TRBV6-6 and J usage is TRBJ2-7; 10 nucleotides agree with TRBD2. Germline V gene lookup returns CDR1 MNHNY and CDR2 SVGAGI (reference sequence). V lost 6 bases and J lost 0; bases outside the gene matches: 5. This CDR3 is 15 amino acids long. In DNA form, the CDR3 reads TGTGCCAGCAGGCCCTCTAGCGGGGGCTCCTACGAGCAGTACTTC. This gives the protein CASRPSSGGSYEQYF.

The rearrangement uses TRBV10-3 and TRBJ2-1; D gene ambiguous. The V end was cut by 4 bases, the J end by 3 bases, with 7 bases between. CDR3 length: 13 amino acids. From germline, CDR1 is ENHRY and CDR2 SYGVKD. This chain's CDR3 is CAISVIGYNEQFF. The CDR3, as DNA: TGTGCCATCAGTGTTATAGGCTACAATGAGCAGTTCTTC.

This chain joins TRBV5-1 and TRBJ2-5; tentatively, D is TRBD1 or TRBD2 (5 bases each). V lost 3 bases and J 2 bases, leaving 17 bases between the germline ends. The CDR3 is 16 amino acids. CDR1 and CDR2 (germline): SGHRS, YFSETQ. In DNA form, the CDR3 reads TGCGCCAGCAGCTGGCTGGGGCTGGGACCTCAAGAGACCCAGTACTTC. The encoded protein is CASSWLGLGPQETQYF. Using reference TRBV5-1 and TRBJ2-5 for the parts outside the CDR3, the full variable domain is KAGVTQTPRYLIKTRGQQVTLSCSPISGHRSVSWYQQTPGQGLQFLFEYFSETQRNKGNFPGRFSGRQFSNSRSEMNVSTLELGDSALYLCASSWLGLGPQETQYFGPGTRLLVL.

This chain connects TRBV7-2 to TRBJ2-2; D may be TRBD1 (7 bases). Germline CDR1 reads SGHTA; CDR2 reads FQGNSA. Trimming left V 4 bases short and J 0 bases short, with 18 bases between. This CDR3 comprises 18 residues. CDR3 amino acids: CASSWTLQGTANTGELFF. CDR3 coding DNA: TGTGCCAGCAGCTGGACGCTACAGGGGACTGCGAACACCGGGGAGCTGTTTTTT.

In regard to this clone: One end of the junction is discordant with germline, which a read error may explain. In nucleotides, the CDR3 is TGTGCCAGCAGTACGACAGGGGGCGTTAAGTTTTCCTTC. It encodes CASSTTGGVKFSF. The rearrangement uses TRBV9 and TRBJ1-2; TRBD1 aligns across 10 bases. This CDR3 is built from 13 residues. The V gene's germline CDR1 is SGDLS and CDR2 YYNGEE.

The rearrangement joins TRBV9 to TRBJ1-2; possibly TRBD1 for D (6 bases). V was shortened by 6 bases and J by 8 bases, with 20 bases between the two germline ends. Germline CDR1 reads SGDLS; CDR2 reads YYNGEE. The CDR3 is made up of 14 amino acids. The CDR3 here is CASTGGDRSKGYTF. Here the CDR3 DNA reads TGTGCCAGCACCGGAGGCGACAGGAGTAAGGGCTACACCTTC.

The chain has TRBV18 and TRBJ2-7, with D possibly TRBD2 on 6 matching bases. V shed 5 bases and J shed 3 bases, with 17 bases lying between them. Germline assignment: CDR1 KGHSH and CDR2 LQKENI. The CDR3 covers 15 residues. The CDR3 DNA reads as TGTGCCAGCTCAGATACCGGGACTGAGTTCTACGAGCAGTACTTC. Amino acids: CASSDTGTEFYEQYF.

This sequence joins TRBV14 and TRBJ1-1; no reliable D call. The CDR3 contains 14 residues. Germline-derived CDR1 and CDR2 are SGHDN and FVKESK. V dropped 3 bases and J dropped 4 bases, with 12 bases sitting between them. The DNA for the CDR3 is TGTGCCAGCAGCCACACGGTTTTAGGCACTGAAGCTTTCTTT. Its protein product is CASSHTVLGTEAFF.

V usage is TRBV13 and J usage is TRBJ1-2; the match to TRBD1 covers 7 bases. Trimming cost V 4 bases and J 6 bases; bases outside gene matches: 11. The CDR3 extends over 15 amino acids. In germline, CDR1 is PRHDT, CDR2 FYEKMQ (reference sequence). This chain's CDR3 is CASSWETGLDHGYTF. CDR3 DNA sequence: TGTGCCAGCAGCTGGGAGACAGGGCTTGACCATGGCTACACCTTC.

The chain couples TRBV6-5 to TRBJ1-5, with TRBD1 matching over 8 bases. The CDR3 is made up of 14 amino acids. J was trimmed by 7 bases and V by 6 bases; bases with no gene match: 8. CDR1 is MNHEY, CDR2 SVGAGI, per germline. The CDR3, as DNA: TGTGCCAGCAGAGACAGGGGCGCAAGACAGCCCCAGCATTTT. Its protein product is CASRDRGARQPQHF.